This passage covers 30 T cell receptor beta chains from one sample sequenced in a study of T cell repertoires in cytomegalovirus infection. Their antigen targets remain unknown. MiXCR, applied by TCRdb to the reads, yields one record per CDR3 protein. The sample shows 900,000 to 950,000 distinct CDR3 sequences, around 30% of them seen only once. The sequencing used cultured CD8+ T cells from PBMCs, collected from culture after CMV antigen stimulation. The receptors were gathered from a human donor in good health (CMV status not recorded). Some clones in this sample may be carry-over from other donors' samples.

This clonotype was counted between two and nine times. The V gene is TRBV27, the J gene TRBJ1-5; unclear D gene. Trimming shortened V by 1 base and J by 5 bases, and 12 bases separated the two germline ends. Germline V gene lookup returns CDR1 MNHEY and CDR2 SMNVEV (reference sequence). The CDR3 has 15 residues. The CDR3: CASSLYSVGDQPQHF. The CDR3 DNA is TGTGCCAGCAGTTTATACAGTGTGGGCGATCAGCCCCAGCATTTT.

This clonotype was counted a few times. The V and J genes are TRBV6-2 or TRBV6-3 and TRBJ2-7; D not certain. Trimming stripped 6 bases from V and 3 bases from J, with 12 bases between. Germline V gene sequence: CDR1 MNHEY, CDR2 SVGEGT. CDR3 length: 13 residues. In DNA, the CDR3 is TGTGCCAGCAGCCAGACCTTGGGCTACGAGCAGTACGTC. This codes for CASSQTLGYEQYV.

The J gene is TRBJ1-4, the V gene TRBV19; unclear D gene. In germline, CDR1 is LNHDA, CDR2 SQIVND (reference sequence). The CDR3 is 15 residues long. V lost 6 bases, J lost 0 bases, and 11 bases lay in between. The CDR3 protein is CASSLFGATNEKLFF. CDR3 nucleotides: TGTGCCAGTAGCCTTTTCGGGGCAACTAATGAAAAACTGTTTTTT.

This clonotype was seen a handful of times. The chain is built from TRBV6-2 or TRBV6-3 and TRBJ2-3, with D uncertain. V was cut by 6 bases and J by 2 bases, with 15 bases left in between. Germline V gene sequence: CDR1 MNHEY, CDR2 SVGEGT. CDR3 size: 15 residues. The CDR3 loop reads CASSSTMSVTDTQYF. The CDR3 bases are TGTGCCAGCAGCTCGACCATGTCCGTCACAGATACGCAGTATTTT.

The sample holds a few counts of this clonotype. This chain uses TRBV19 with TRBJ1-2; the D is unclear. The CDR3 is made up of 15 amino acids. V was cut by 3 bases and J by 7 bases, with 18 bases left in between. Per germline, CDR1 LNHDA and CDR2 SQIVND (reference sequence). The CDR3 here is CASSIRHDRIRGYTF. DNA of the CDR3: TGTGCCAGTAGTATCAGACATGACCGGATCCGTGGCTACACCTTC.

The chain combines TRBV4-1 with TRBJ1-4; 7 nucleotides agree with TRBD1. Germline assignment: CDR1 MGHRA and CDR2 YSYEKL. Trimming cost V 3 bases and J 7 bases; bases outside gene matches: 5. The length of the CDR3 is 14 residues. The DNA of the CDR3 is TGCGCCAGCAGCCATGGACAGGACGGTGAAAAACTGTTTTTT. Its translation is CASSHGQDGEKLFF.

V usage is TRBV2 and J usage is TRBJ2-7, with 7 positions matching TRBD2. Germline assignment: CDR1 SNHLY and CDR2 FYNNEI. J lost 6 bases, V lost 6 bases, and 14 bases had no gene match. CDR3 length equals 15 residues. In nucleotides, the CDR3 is TGTGCCAGCAGCGCCCGGTCGGGGGGAATGGTCGAGCAGTACTTC. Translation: CASSARSGGMVEQYF.

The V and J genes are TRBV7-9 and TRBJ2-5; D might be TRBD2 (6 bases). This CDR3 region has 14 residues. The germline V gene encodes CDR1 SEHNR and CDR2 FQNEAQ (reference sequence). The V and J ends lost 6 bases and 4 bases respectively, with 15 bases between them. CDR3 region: CASRPAGRRETQYF. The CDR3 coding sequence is TGTGCCAGCAGGCCCGCGGGGAGGCGAGAGACCCAGTACTTC. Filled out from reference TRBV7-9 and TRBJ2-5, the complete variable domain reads DTGVSQNPRHKITKRGQNVTFRCDPISEHNRLYWYRQTLGQGPEFLTYFQNEAQLEKSRLLSDRFSAERPKGSFSTLEIQRTEQGDSAMYLCASRPAGRRETQYFGPGTRLLVL.

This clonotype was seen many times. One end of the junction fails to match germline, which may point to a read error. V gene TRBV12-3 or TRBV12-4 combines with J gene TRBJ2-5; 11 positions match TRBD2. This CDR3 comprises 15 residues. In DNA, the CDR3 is TGCGCCAGCAGCTCGGGACTAGCGGTTCAAGAGACCCAGTACTTC. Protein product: CASSSGLAVQETQYF.

The CDR3 nucleotides are TGTGCCAGCAGCCTAATCGGACAGGCTCGGGAGACCCAGTACTTC. This translates into CASSLIGQARETQYF. The chain has TRBV7-4 and TRBJ2-5, with TRBD1 identical over 7 bases. CDR1 and CDR2 (germline): SGHVT, SQSDAQ. The CDR3 runs to 15 residues. Trimming cost V 5 bases and J 5 bases; bases outside gene matches: 11. Based on the CDR3 plus reference TRBV7-4 and TRBJ2-5, the full variable domain is GAGVSQSPRYKVAKRGRDVALRCDSISGHVTLYWYRQTLGQGSEVLTYSQSDAQRDKSGRPSGRFSAERPERSVSTLKIQRTEQGDSAVYLCASSLIGQARETQYFGPGTRLLVL.

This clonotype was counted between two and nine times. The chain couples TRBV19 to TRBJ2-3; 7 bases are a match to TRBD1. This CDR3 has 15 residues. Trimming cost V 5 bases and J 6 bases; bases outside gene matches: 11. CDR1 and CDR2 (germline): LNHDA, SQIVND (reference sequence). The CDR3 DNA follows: TGTGCCAGTAGTCTCGGAAGACAGGGAGAGGATACGCAGTATTTT. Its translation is CASSLGRQGEDTQYF.

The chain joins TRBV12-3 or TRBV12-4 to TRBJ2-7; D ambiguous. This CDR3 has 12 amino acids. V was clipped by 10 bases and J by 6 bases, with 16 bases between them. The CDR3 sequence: CANGLLVSEQYF. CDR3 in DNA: TGTGCCAACGGCCTGCTGGTAAGCGAGCAGTACTTC.

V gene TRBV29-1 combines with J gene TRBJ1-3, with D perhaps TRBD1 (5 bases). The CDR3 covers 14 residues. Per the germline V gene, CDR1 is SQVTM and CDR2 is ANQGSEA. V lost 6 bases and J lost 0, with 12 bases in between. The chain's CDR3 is CSVGVAYSGNTIYF. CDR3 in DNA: TGCAGCGTGGGGGTGGCCTACTCTGGAAACACCATATATTTT.

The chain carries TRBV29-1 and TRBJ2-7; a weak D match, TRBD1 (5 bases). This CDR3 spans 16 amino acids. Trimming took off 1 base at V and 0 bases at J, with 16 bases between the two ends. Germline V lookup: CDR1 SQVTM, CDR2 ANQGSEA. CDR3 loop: CSVEGGQGPSSYEQYF. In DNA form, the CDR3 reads TGCAGCGTTGAAGGGGGTCAGGGCCCCAGCTCCTACGAGCAGTACTTC.

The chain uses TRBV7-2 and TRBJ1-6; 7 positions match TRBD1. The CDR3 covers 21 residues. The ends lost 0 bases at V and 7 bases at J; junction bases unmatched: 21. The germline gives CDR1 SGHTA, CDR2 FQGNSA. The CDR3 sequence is CASSLAVVLDGWTGFNSPLHF. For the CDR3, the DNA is TGTGCCAGCAGCTTAGCCGTCGTTTTGGATGGGTGGACAGGCTTCAATTCACCCCTCCACTTT.

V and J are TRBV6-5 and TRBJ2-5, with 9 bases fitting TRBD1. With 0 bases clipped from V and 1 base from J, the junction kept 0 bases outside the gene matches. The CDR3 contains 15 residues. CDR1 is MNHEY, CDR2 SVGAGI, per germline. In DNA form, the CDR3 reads TGTGCCAGCAGTTACTCGGACAGGGGCCAAGAGACCCAGTACTTC. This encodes CASSYSDRGQETQYF.

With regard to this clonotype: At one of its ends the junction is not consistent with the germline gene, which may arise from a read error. The CDR3 is CVSLDGGLAGPGTGELFF. The CDR3 DNA sequence: TGTGTCAGCCTCGATGGGGGACTAGCGGGTCCGGGAACCGGGGAGCTGTTTTTT. V is TRBV28 and J is TRBJ2-2; 12 bases are a match to TRBD2. The CDR3 length is 18 residues. CDR1 is MDHEN and CDR2 is SYDVKM in the germline V gene. The complete variable domain, with remaining parts taken from reference TRBV28 and TRBJ2-2, reads DVKVTQSSRYLVKRTGEKVFLECVQDMDHENMFWYRQDPGLGLRLIYFSYDVKMKEKGDIPEGYSVSREKKERFSLILESASTNQTSMYLCVSLDGGLAGPGTGELFFGEGSRLTVL.

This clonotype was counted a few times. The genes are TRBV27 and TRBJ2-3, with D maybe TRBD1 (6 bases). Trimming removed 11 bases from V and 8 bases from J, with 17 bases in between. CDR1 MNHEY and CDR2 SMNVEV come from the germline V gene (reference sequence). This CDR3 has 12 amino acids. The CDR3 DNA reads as TGTGCCGCCTTTACAGGGTCTGGTACGCAGTATTTT. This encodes CAAFTGSGTQYF.

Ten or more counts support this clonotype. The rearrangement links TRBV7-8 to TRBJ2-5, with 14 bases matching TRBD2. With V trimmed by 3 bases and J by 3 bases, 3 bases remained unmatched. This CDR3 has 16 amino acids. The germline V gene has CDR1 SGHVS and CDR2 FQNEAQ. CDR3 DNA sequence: TGTGCCAGCAGCTTTCCGGGACTAGCGGGGGAAGAGACCCAGTACTTC. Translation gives CASSFPGLAGEETQYF. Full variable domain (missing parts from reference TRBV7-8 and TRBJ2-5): GAGVSQSPRYKVAKRGQDVALRCDPISGHVSLFWYQQALGQGPEFLTYFQNEAQLDKSGLPSDRFFAERPEGSVSTLKIQRTQQEDSAVYLCASSFPGLAGEETQYFGPGTRLLVL.

CDR3 nucleotide sequence: TGCGCCAGCAGCCAAGAAAGGGCGGATGGCTACACCTTC. Translated, it gives CASSQERADGYTF. This sequence joins TRBV4-1 and TRBJ1-2, with unresolved D. Germline CDR1 is MGHRA and CDR2 is YSYEKL. Trimming stripped 0 bases from V and 6 bases from J, with 8 bases between. The CDR3 is made up of 13 amino acids.

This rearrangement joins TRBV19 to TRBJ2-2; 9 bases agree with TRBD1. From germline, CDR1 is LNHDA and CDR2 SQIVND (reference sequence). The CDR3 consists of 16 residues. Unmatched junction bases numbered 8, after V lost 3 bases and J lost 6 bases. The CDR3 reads CASSIGGQGKAGELFF. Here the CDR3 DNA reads TGTGCCAGTAGTATTGGGGGACAGGGAAAGGCCGGGGAGCTGTTTTTT.

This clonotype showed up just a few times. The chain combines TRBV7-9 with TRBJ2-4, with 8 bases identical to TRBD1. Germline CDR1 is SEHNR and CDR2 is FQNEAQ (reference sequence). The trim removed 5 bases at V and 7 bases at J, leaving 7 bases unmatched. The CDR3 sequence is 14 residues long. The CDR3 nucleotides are TGTGCCAGCAGCCTACCCAGGGGGCGGAACATTCAGTACTTC. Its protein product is CASSLPRGRNIQYF.

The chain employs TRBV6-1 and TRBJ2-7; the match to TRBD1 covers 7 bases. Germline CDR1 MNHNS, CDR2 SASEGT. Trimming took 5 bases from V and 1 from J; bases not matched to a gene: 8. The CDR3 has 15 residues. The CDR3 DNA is TGTGCCAGCAGTAAGACAGGGAGCCCATCCTACGAGCAGTACTTC. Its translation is CASSKTGSPSYEQYF.

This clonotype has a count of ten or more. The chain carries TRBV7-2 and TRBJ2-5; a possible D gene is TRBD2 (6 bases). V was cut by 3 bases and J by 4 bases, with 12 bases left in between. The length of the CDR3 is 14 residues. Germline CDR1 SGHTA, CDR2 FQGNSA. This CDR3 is CASSLTPEGETQYF. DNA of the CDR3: TGTGCCAGCAGCTTGACCCCGGAGGGAGAGACCCAGTACTTC.

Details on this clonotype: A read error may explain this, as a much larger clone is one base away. In nucleotides, the CDR3 is TGTGCCAGCAACTTAAAGGCCCTCAATCAGCCCCAGCATTTT. Protein product: CASNLKALNQPQHF. V is TRBV7-2 and J is TRBJ1-5; D not resolved. The CDR3 is 14 residues long. Germline CDR1 reads SGHTA; CDR2 reads FQGNSA.

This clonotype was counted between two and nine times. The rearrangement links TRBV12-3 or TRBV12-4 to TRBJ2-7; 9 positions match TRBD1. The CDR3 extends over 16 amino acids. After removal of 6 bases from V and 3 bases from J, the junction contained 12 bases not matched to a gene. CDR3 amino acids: CASSGVGTGSFYEQYF. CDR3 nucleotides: TGTGCCAGCAGCGGAGTCGGGACAGGGAGTTTCTACGAGCAGTACTTC.

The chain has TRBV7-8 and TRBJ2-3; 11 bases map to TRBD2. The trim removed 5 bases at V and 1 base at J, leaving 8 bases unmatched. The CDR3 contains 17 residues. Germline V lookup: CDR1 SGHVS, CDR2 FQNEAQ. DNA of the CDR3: TGTGCCAGCAGCCAGCATAGCGGGGGGGGAGGCACAGATACGCAGTATTTT. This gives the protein CASSQHSGGGGTDTQYF.

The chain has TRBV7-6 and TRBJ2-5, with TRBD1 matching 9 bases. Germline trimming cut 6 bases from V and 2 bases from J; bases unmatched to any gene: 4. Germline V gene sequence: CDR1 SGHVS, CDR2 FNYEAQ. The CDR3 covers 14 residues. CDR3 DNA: TGTGCCAGCAGGGAGGACAGGGGACAAGAGACCCAGTACTTC. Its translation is CASREDRGQETQYF.

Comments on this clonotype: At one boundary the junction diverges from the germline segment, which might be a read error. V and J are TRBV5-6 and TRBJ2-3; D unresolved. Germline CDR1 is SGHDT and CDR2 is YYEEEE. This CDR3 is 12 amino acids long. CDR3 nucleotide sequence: TGTACCAGCAGCGATCAAACAGATACGCAGTATTTT. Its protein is CTSSDQTDTQYF.

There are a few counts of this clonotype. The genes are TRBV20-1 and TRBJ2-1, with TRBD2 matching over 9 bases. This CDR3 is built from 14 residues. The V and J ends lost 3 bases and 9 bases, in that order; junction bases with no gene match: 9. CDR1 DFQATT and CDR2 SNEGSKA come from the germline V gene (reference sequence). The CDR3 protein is CSASTSGGNGEQFF. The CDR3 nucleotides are TGCAGTGCTAGTACCAGCGGGGGGAATGGTGAGCAGTTCTTC.